This entry describes one T cell receptor beta chain. These data are taken from a study of blood T cell repertoires in COVID-19. The overall study: Samples representing acute and convalescent COVID-19 were sourced from the United States, Italy and Spain. Sources were T cells, B-cell-depleted T cells, or PBMCs; the material itself was cDNA or gDNA.

Per the original data handling: Quantification of nucleated cells was approximated via reference gene primer amplification. Assay: immunoSEQ multiplex PCR; the TCRdb copy retains only in-frame clones and omits some. V, J and clone size reflect that table, while D and trimming were determined from the DNA. The sample shows approximately 120,000 clones, roughly four fifths of them seen only once. With 1 base clipped from V and 0 bases from J, the junction kept 2 bases outside the gene matches. The CDR3 spans 15 residues. Germline V gene sequence: CDR1 LGHDT, CDR2 YNNKEL (reference sequence). The chain is built from TRBV3-1 (or the pseudogene TRBV3-2) and TRBJ2-5, with 7 bases fitting TRBD1. Sequencing was carried out using peripheral blood. This TCR was sampled from a human donor in a cohort sampled during active COVID-19. CDR3 nucleotides: TGTGCCAGCAGCCAAGGGGACAGCGACCAAGAGACCCAGTACTTC. Residues: CASSQGDSDQETQYF.